This paragraph reports one T cell receptor (beta chain). As yet, its antigen is unknown. Trimming removed 3 bases from V and 10 bases from J; junction bases left unmatched: 4. The CDR3 spans 13 residues. CDR1 and CDR2 from the germline V gene are LNHDA and SQIVND (reference sequence). The source of the sample is a study of cytomegalovirus exposure and HLA in healthy donors. As for the study in general: Approximately 180 million T cells yielded 90 million to 130 million unique TCR beta sequences, as an earlier analysis found. Findings and limits, study-wide: A cluster of highly shared sequence variants was likely a sequencing artifact.

13 Jbeta primers and 60 Vbeta primers were used for the PCR. Using immunoSEQ multiplex PCR, the repertoire was profiled, and TCRdb retains in-frame clones only, with some absent. Here the sample spans approximately 140,000 clones, roughly four fifths being singletons. The gene calls are TRBV19 and TRBJ2-3, with 10 bases lining up with TRBD2. The sequence came from a man aged 40-49 years in good health and CMV-seropositive. Sequencing was done on a sample of PBMCs. Here the CDR3 reads CASSMGSGRSQYF. The CDR3 coding sequence is TGTGCCAGTAGTATGGGTAGCGGGAGGTCGCAGTATTTT. The full variable domain, in which reference TRBV19 and TRBJ2-3 provide the parts outside the CDR3, is DGGITQSPKYLFRKEGQNVTLSCEQNLNHDAMYWYRQDPGQGLRLIYYSQIVNDFQKGDIAEGYSVSREKKESFPLTVTSAQKNPTAFYLCASSMGSGRSQYFGPGTRLTVL.